This T cell receptor beta chain was found in a study of blood T cell repertoires in COVID-19. Background on the study: Nucleic acid was either cDNA or gDNA, and it came from T cells, B-cell-depleted T cells, or PBMCs.

Trimming cost V 4 bases and J 8 bases, with 18 bases left between them. The CDR3 consists of 15 residues. Germline values: CDR1 SGHTA, CDR2 FQGTGA. Original processing notes: Estimates of nucleated cell counts were drawn from the amplification of reference gene primers. Libraries were prepared by immunoSEQ multiplex PCR; TCRdb keeps only in-frame clonotypes and omits some of them. The V and J calls and clone size were taken over from that table, and D and trimming were inferred from the DNA. The table has 30,000 to 40,000 clones, about 91% seen once. Sequencing used peripheral blood. The sequence was collected from a woman between 70 and 85 years old with active COVID-19. The chain is built from TRBV7-3 and TRBJ2-1, with D perhaps matching TRBD1 (6 bases). CDR3 sequence: CASSSRSGQGYEQFF. The CDR3 DNA sequence: TGTGCCAGCAGCTCTCGCTCCGGTCAGGGGTATGAGCAGTTCTTC. Full variable domain (remainder filled in from reference TRBV7-3 and TRBJ2-1): GAGVSQTPSNKVTEKGKYVELRCDPISGHTALYWYRQSLGQGPEFLIYFQGTGAADDSGLPNDRFFAVRPEGSVSTLKIQRTERGDSAVYLCASSSRSGQGYEQFFGPGTRLTVL.